This TCR beta chain was identified in a study of blood T cell repertoires in COVID-19. Study-wide context: Samples representing acute and convalescent COVID-19 were sourced from the United States, Italy and Spain.

Cohort placement rested on clinical history that participants reported themselves. Authors' data handling: Amplifying reference gene primers gave estimates of nucleated cell counts. Using immunoSEQ multiplex PCR, the repertoire was profiled, and TCRdb retains in-frame clones only, with some absent. V, J and clone size are those of that table, while D and trimming were read from the DNA. The sample contains around 300,000 clones, 80% to 95% of which appear only once. This clone was observed a handful of times. The length of the CDR3 is 17 residues. The germline gives CDR1 LGHDT, CDR2 YNNKEL (reference sequence). V gave up 0 bases and J gave up 6 bases, with 21 bases separating them.

This clonotype originated in a woman aged 25 to 39 who had recovered from COVID-19. The chain uses TRBV3-1 (or the pseudogene TRBV3-2) and TRBJ2-7; tentatively, D is TRBD2 (6 bases). Sequenced material: PBMCs or T cells enriched from blood (not recorded which). CDR3: CASSQEGRRLVRAEQYF. CDR3 DNA sequence: TGTGCCAGCAGCCAAGAAGGGCGCCGACTAGTCCGAGCCGAGCAGTACTTC.